The present entry profiles one T cell receptor beta chain with its context. Its target is unknown. Trimming removed 8 bases from V and 2 bases from J; junction bases left unmatched: 7. CDR1 is SNHLY and CDR2 is FYNNEI in the germline V gene. There are 14 residues in the CDR3. Naivety among CD8 cells was defined by CD45RO negativity and positive CCR7 selection, thereby excluding terminally differentiated effector memory CD45RA+ cells. There were only Caucasian adults among the donors, and all lived in Nashville, Tennessee. The authors ran the assay at deep level. Measured with immunoSEQ multiplex PCR; TCRdb has only the in-frame clones, and not every one. The data show 800,000 or so clones, roughly 96% seen once. The data belong to a study of shared clonotypes between healthy human individuals. Study observations and caveats: Naive CD4 clonotype sharing across a few donors was 5% to 6%.

This chain joins TRBV2 and TRBJ2-3; 7 positions match TRBD2. Sequencing was done on a sample of naive CD8+ T cells sorted from blood. This receptor was identified in a man aged 30-40 years in good health. The chain's CDR3 is CASPPGRTTDTQYF. Written as DNA, the CDR3 is TGTGCCAGCCCCCCCGGGAGGACCACAGATACGCAGTATTTT. The whole variable domain, filled in from reference TRBV2 and TRBJ2-3, reads EPEVTQTPSHQVTQMGQEVILRCVPISNHLYFYWYRQILGQKVEFLVSFYNNEISEKSEIFDDQFSVERPDGSNFTLKIRSTKLEDSAMYFCASPPGRTTDTQYFGPGTRLTVL.